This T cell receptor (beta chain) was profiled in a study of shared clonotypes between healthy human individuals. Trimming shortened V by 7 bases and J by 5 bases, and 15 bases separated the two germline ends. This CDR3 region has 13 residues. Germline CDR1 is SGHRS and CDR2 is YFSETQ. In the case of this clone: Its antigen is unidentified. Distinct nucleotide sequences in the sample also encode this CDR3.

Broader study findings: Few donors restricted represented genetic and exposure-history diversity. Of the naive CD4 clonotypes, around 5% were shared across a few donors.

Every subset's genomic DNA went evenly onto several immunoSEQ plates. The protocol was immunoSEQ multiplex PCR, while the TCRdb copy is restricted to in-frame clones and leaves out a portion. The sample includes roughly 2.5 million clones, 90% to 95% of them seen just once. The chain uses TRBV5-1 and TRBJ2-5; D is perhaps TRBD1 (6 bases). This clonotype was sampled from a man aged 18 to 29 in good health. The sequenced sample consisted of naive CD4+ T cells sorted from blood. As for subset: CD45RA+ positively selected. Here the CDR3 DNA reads TGCGCCAGCCGAACGACAGGTCAGGAGACCCAGTACTTC. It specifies CASRTTGQETQYF.